This T cell receptor (beta chain) comes out of a study of T-cell reconstitution after alpha-beta-depleted transplantation in children. Broader study findings: The authors attributed T-cell counts and diversity one year after transplant mostly to newly produced T cells.

Unique molecular identifiers were built into the TCRbeta library. One entry per CDR3 protein results from TCRdb running MiXCR on the PCR reads. Among a few hundred thousand distinct CDR3 sequences listed, approximately 30% were seen once. Between the trimmed V and J ends, which lost 6 bases and 14 bases, there was a span of 19 bases. The CDR3 length is 13 residues. The germline CDR1 and CDR2 sequences are ENHRY and SYGVKD. As for this clonotype: Its target is not known.

This sequence was found in a boy in the first two years of life with Wiskott-Aldrich syndrome, due to receive a stem cell transplant. The chain combines TRBV10-3 with TRBJ1-4; D perhaps matches TRBD1 (6 bases). Sample: PBMCs, taken before TCRalphabeta/CD19-depleted stem cell transplant. CDR3 DNA sequence: TGTGCCATCAGGCAGGGGCCCGTGGGATCGCTGTTTTTT. Its translation is CAIRQGPVGSLFF.